This T cell receptor beta chain was sequenced in a study of T cells in localized non-small cell lung cancer. There are 15 residues in the CDR3. Trimming at V came to 4 bases and at J to 4 bases, leaving 11 bases not matched to a gene. Germline V gene data show CDR1 as SGHRS and CDR2 as YFSETQ. Produced via immunoSEQ multiplex PCR; TCRdb's table is partial and in-frame only. The sample comprises approximately 52,000 clones, 60% to 85% of which are singletons, and about 15% rests with the top ten. Whole-study results and caveats: Appearing in adjacent lung were a median about 57 of the top 100 tumor clones. Blood T cell density predicted longer survival; adjacent-lung clonality, shorter.

Concerning this clone: Its antigen is undetermined.

The sample was peripheral blood, taken before any cancer treatment. The J gene is TRBJ2-7, the V gene TRBV5-1; 7 nucleotides line up with TRBD1. The clonotype comes from a man aged 40 to 70 with stage I squamous cell lung carcinoma. CDR3 region: CASSLGTALLYEQYF. The CDR3 bases are TGCGCCAGCAGCCTGGGGACAGCATTGTTATACGAGCAGTACTTC.